This is a list of T cell receptor beta chains from one sample in a study of T cells in Graves' hyperthyroidism and ophthalmopathy. From the multiplex PCR reads, TCRdb called clonotypes with MiXCR, one entry per CDR3 protein. In the table there are roughly 570,000 distinct CDR3 sequences, 35% to 55% of which are singletons. The sample was peripheral blood or thyroid tissue (not recorded which). The receptors come from a woman under 30 with Graves' hyperthyroidism. Each CDR3 is given with its conserved first and last residue. Each record gives: clone size, J gene, D gene, V gene, CDR3 protein, CDR3 DNA. A D gene is named only where the DNA matches it firmly. Only some rows state a clone size, as once, few, many or a class for expanded clones.

few	TRBJ2-3	TRBD2	TRBV25-1	CASSDPRLADTDTQYF	TGTGCCAGCAGTGACCCGAGACTAGCCGACACAGATACGCAGTATTTT
NA	TRBJ2-6	NA	TRBV11-2	CASGLVLTF	TGTGCCAGCGGCTTAGTCCTGACTTTC
many	TRBJ2-7	TRBD2	TRBV6-5	CASSLAGGPFEQYF	TGTGCCAGCAGTTTAGCGGGAGGGCCTTTCGAGCAGTACTTC
NA	TRBJ1-2	NA	TRBV5-6	CASSDRTAAVDGYTF	TGTGCCAGCAGCGATCGGACCGCGGCGGTAGATGGCTACACCTTC
NA	TRBJ2-3	NA	TRBV5-1	CASSLVANTQYF	TGCGCCAGCAGCTTGGTAGCGAATACGCAGTATTTT
NA	TRBJ1-1	NA	TRBV7-9	CASSLGLGEGLRDELEAFF	TGTGCCAGCAGCTTAGGCCTAGGTGAAGGACTTCGGGACGAACTCGAAGCTTTCTTT
many	TRBJ2-5	NA	TRBV4-1	CASSQVDRETQYF	TGCGCCAGCAGCCAGGTCGACCGGGAGACCCAGTACTTC
NA	TRBJ1-5	NA	TRBV4-3	CASSWTGGSNQPRHF	TGCGCCAGCAGCTGGACCGGAGGGAGCAATCAGCCCCGGCACTTT
NA	TRBJ2-5	NA	TRBV7-9	CASSRIQEITDTQYF	TGTGCCAGCAGCCGAATCCAGGAAATCACAGATACGCAGTACTTC
NA	TRBJ1-5	TRBD1	TRBV18	CASSRAGGKNQPQHF	TGTGCCAGCTCCCGGGCAGGGGGGAAAAATCAGCCCCAGCATTTT
many	TRBJ1-1	TRBD1	TRBV20-1	CSARVMTGAGEAFF	TGCAGTGCTAGAGTTATGACAGGGGCCGGGGAAGCTTTCTTT
NA	TRBJ1-2	NA	TRBV29-1	CSVEGPFYGYTF	TGCAGCGTTGAGGGGCCGTTCTATGGCTACACCTTC
NA	TRBJ2-7	TRBD1	TRBV19	CASSIGTGVLYEQYF	TGTGCCAGTAGTATCGGGACAGGTGTTCTCTACGAGCAGTACTTC
NA	TRBJ1-3	NA	TRBV15	CATSSFGQGGNTIYF	TGTGCCACCAGCAGTTTCGGGCAAGGCGGAAACACCATATATTTT
NA	TRBJ1-1	NA	TRBV5-4	CASSLVPRGNTEAFF	TGTGCCAGCAGCTTGGTCCCCAGGGGGAACACTGAAGCTTTCTTT
few	TRBJ2-6	NA	TRBV5-6	CASSPDRPTISGANVLTF	TGTGCCAGCAGCCCCGACAGGCCCACAATCTCTGGGGCCAACGTCCTGACTTTC
many	TRBJ1-1	NA	TRBV5-1	CASAGNTEAFF	TGCGCCAGCGCCGGGAACACTGAAGCTTTCTTT
NA	TRBJ1-5	TRBD1	TRBV10-3	CATRQGGGQPQHF	TGTGCCACACGACAGGGGGGAGGGCAGCCCCAGCATTTT
many	TRBJ1-1	NA	TRBV12-5	CASGLVSVMNTEAFF	TGTGCTAGTGGTTTGGTATCGGTCATGAACACTGAAGCTTTCTTT
many	TRBJ1-1	NA	TRBV29-1	CSVEFEGSNTEAFF	TGCAGCGTTGAATTCGAGGGATCGAACACTGAAGCTTTCTTT
many	TRBJ1-5	NA	TRBV28	CASRLVAQPQHF	TGTGCCAGCAGATTAGTGGCTCAGCCCCAGCATTTT
many	TRBJ1-1	NA	TRBV20-1	CSAPRTAGGTEAFF	TGCAGTGCCCCACGAACAGCTGGCGGGACTGAAGCTTTCTTT
many	TRBJ2-5	NA	TRBV11-2	CASSFIEPRRDQETQYF	TGTGCCAGCAGCTTCATAGAGCCTAGGAGGGACCAAGAGACCCAGTACTTC
NA	TRBJ2-5	NA	TRBV12-3/TRBV12-4	CASSVPGRGMKTQYF	TGTGCCAGCAGTGTTCCGGGACGGGGAATGAAGACCCAGTACTTC
many	TRBJ1-1	NA	TRBV7-9	CASSLDASNPEAFF	TGTGCCAGCAGCTTAGACGCTTCTAACCCTGAAGCTTTCTTT
NA	TRBJ1-1	TRBD1	TRBV24-1	CATSDADRGPRGNTEAFF	TGTGCCACCAGTGACGCGGACAGGGGCCCTAGAGGGAACACTGAAGCTTTCTTT
NA	TRBJ2-7	NA	TRBV29-1	CSSDIRGEQYF	TGCAGCAGCGACATCAGGGGCGAGCAGTACTTC
many	TRBJ2-5	NA	TRBV7-2	CASTRGQETQYF	TGTGCCAGCACGAGGGGCCAAGAGACCCAGTACTTC
NA	TRBJ2-5	NA	TRBV29-1	CSAGRQGGETQYF	TGCAGCGCCGGTAGACAGGGAGGAGAGACCCAGTACTTC
NA	TRBJ2-3	TRBD2	TRBV13	CASSLVSPSGRADTQYF	TGTGCCAGCAGCTTAGTTTCCCCTAGCGGGAGAGCTGATACGCAGTATTTT
NA	TRBJ2-1	NA	TRBV11-2	CASSSHLSSYNEQFF	TGTGCCAGCAGCTCACATCTCAGCTCCTACAATGAGCAGTTCTTC
few	TRBJ2-7	TRBD1	TRBV6-6	CASQRQGVSYEQYF	TGTGCCAGCCAGAGGCAGGGGGTCTCATACGAGCAGTACTTC
few	TRBJ2-4	NA	TRBV2	CASRRDGLAKNIQYF	TGTGCCAGCAGGCGGGACGGACTAGCCAAAAACATTCAGTACTTC
many	TRBJ2-2	NA	TRBV2	CASRAGKNTGELFF	TGTGCCAGCAGAGCCGGGAAAAACACCGGGGAGCTGTTTTTT
NA	TRBJ2-2	NA	TRBV29-1	CSVLAGWGPGSCFF	NA
few	TRBJ1-5	TRBD1	TRBV4-3	CASSRTGGSNQPQHF	TGCGCCAGCAGCCGTACAGGGGGCAGCAATCAGCCCCAGCATTTT
NA	TRBJ2-5	TRBD1	TRBV20-1	CSANDRGETQYF	TGCAGTGCTAATGACAGGGGAGAGACCCAGTACTTC
NA	TRBJ2-3	TRBD2	TRBV7-2	CASNLVSGGTDTQYF	TGTGCCAGCAACTTAGTTAGCGGGGGCACAGATACGCAGTATTTT
many	TRBJ2-5	TRBD1	TRBV29-1	CSTRRGQQETQYF	TGCAGCACCCGCAGGGGGCAACAAGAGACCCAGTACTTC
NA	TRBJ2-7	TRBD2	TRBV6-4	CASSSGLAGEGGYGQYF	TGTGCCAGCAGTTCCGGACTAGCGGGAGAAGGGGGCTACGGGCAGTACTTC
NA	TRBJ2-1	TRBD2	TRBV2	CASSIGTSGYNEQFF	TGTGCCAGCAGCATCGGGACTAGCGGCTACAATGAGCAGTTCTTC
once	TRBJ1-2	NA	TRBV20-1	CSARRMGAGYTF	TGCAGTGCTAGAAGGATGGGGGCTGGCTACACCTTC
many	TRBJ1-5	TRBD1	TRBV20-1	CSAQRQGNQPQHF	TGCAGTGCCCAAAGACAGGGGAATCAGCCCCAGCATTTT
once	TRBJ1-5	TRBD1	TRBV10-3	CAISAGQGAHQPQHF	TGTGCCATCAGTGCGGGACAGGGGGCGCATCAGCCCCAGCATTTT
many	TRBJ1-2	TRBD1	TRBV2	CASRARDRDIANYGYTF	TGTGCCAGCAGAGCCCGGGACAGGGATATAGCTAACTATGGCTACACCTTC
few	TRBJ1-2	TRBD1	TRBV5-6	CASSLFGQGYGYTF	TGTGCCAGCAGCTTGTTTGGACAGGGCTATGGCTACACCTTC
once	TRBJ2-5	NA	TRBV19	CASAKDGQAQETQYF	TGTGCCAGTGCTAAGGACGGGCAGGCCCAAGAGACCCAGTACTTC
many	TRBJ2-7	NA	TRBV7-9	CASSPRTASYEQYF	TGTGCCAGCAGCCCACGGACAGCGTCCTACGAGCAGTACTTC
NA	TRBJ1-4	NA	TRBV5-6	CASSEGINEKLFF	TGTGCCAGCAGCGAAGGGATCAATGAAAAACTGTTTTTT
NA	TRBJ2-1	NA	TRBV5-1	CASSLERGLAQFF	TGCGCCAGCAGCTTGGAACGGGGACTGGCGCAGTTCTTC
many	TRBJ2-2	NA	TRBV11-3	CASSLFSANTGELFF	TGTGCCAGCAGCTTATTCAGCGCCAACACCGGGGAGCTGTTTTTT
NA	TRBJ2-5	TRBD1	TRBV27	CASKGRGETQYF	TGTGCCAGCAAAGGCAGGGGGGAGACCCAGTACTTC
NA	TRBJ2-7	NA	TRBV12-3/TRBV12-4	CASRWRKGEQYF	TGTGCCAGTCGGTGGCGGAAGGGCGAGCAGTACTTC